This entry concerns a single T cell receptor beta chain. Its antigen is as yet unknown. These data come from a study of identical twins. MiXCR, run by TCRdb on the 5' RACE reads, gives a single entry per CDR3 protein. The table lists 500,000 to 700,000 distinct CDR3 sequences, roughly 7.1% of them singletons, with 1.5% to 2% in the top ten. Per the germline V gene, CDR1 is SGHTA and CDR2 is FQGTGA. The CDR3 consists of 13 residues. V trimming: 4 bases; J trimming: 9 bases; junction bases outside the gene matches: 6. Study-level points and caveats: Cord blood beta clonotypes that were abundant carried fewer insertions, and memory repertoires showed no such trend.

This sample was shared with a second study, whose subject was yellow fever vaccine responses in identical twins. That investigation notes: After vaccination, twins' T cell response reportedly seemed partly convergent, partly personalized.

This rearrangement joins TRBV7-3 to TRBJ2-1; 7 nucleotides match TRBD1. Material: PBMCs. The receptor was isolated from a woman between 18 and 29 years old in good health. In nucleotides, the CDR3 is TGTGCCAGCAGCTCCCCCGGGACAGCTGAGCAGTTCTTC. It translates to CASSSPGTAEQFF. The full variable domain, in which reference TRBV7-3 and TRBJ2-1 provide the parts outside the CDR3, is GAGVSQTPSNKVTEKGKYVELRCDPISGHTALYWYRQSLGQGPEFLIYFQGTGAADDSGLPNDRFFAVRPEGSVSTLKIQRTERGDSAVYLCASSSPGTAEQFFGPGTRLTVL.